These 8 T cell receptor beta chains were sequenced from one sample in a study of T cells in Graves' hyperthyroidism and ophthalmopathy. The TCR beta CDR3 regions underwent amplification using RNA transcripts as the source. The TCR CDR3 first-round RT-PCR relied on the HTBI primer set. Using its own MiXCR run on the multiplex PCR reads, TCRdb lists one record per CDR3 protein. The table records some 270,000 distinct CDR3 sequences, around 15% of them present only once. Sample: blood. The receptors were sampled from a woman aged 35 to 49 with Graves' hyperthyroidism.

The chain couples TRBV20-1 to TRBJ2-2; D is perhaps TRBD1 or TRBD2 (5 bases each). V lost 5 bases and J lost 0, with 19 bases in between. This CDR3 has 17 residues. Germline CDR1 is DFQATT and CDR2 is SNEGSKA (reference sequence). CDR3 in DNA: TGCAGTGCTCCAGGGTGGCTACTAGAGTCGAACACCGGGGAGCTGTTTTTT. As protein: CSAPGWLLESNTGELFF.

This clonotype was seen only a few times. The chain carries TRBV9 and TRBJ2-4; D is possibly TRBD2 (5 bases). Per the germline V gene, CDR1 is SGDLS and CDR2 is YYNGEE. There are 13 residues in the CDR3. Trimming pared 3 bases from V and 9 bases from J, leaving 13 bases between. Written as DNA, the CDR3 is TGTGCCAGCAGCGGTTCGGGGAGTTCCATTCAGTACTTC. Residues: CASSGSGSSIQYF. The complete variable domain, with remaining parts taken from reference TRBV9 and TRBJ2-4, reads DSGVTQTPKHLITATGQRVTLRCSPRSGDLSVYWYQQSLDQGLQFLIQYYNGEERAKGNILERFSAQQFPDLHSELNLSSLELGDSALYFCASSGSGSSIQYFGAGTRLSVL.

This clonotype was counted many times. This chain uses TRBV7-2 with TRBJ2-7; 7 positions agree with TRBD1. Germline V CDR1 and CDR2: SGHTA, FQGNSA. V gave up 3 bases and J gave up 1 base; unmatched junction bases: 3. The CDR3 contains 14 residues. CDR3 loop: CASSFRQGSYEQYF. DNA for the CDR3: TGTGCCAGCAGCTTTCGACAGGGTTCCTACGAGCAGTACTTC. The full variable domain, in which reference TRBV7-2 and TRBJ2-7 provide the parts outside the CDR3, is GAGVSQSPSNKVTEKGKDVELRCDPISGHTALYWYRQSLGQGLEFLIYFQGNSAPDKSGLPSDRFSAERTGGSVSTLTIQRTQQEDSAVYLCASSFRQGSYEQYFGPGTRLTVT.

Points on this clonotype: A much larger clone lies one base from this, so it may be a read error. This chain uses TRBV6-1 with TRBJ2-1; unclear D gene. Germline V gene data show CDR1 as MNHNS and CDR2 as SASEGT. This CDR3 spans 13 amino acids. The V end was cut by 5 bases, the J end by 7 bases, with 12 bases between. CDR3 sequence (DNA): TGTGCCAGCAGTACCCGTCCTGTAAATGAGCAGTTCTTC. Encoded protein: CASSTRPVNEQFF.

This clonotype was observed at least ten times. V usage is TRBV24-1 and J usage is TRBJ1-4; D is ambiguous. Trimming cost V 4 bases and J 0 bases, with 11 bases left between them. CDR1 is KGHDR and CDR2 is SFDVKD in the germline V gene. The CDR3 is 16 amino acids. CDR3 DNA sequence: TGTGCCACCAGTGACCCGGACCCTGCAACTAATGAAAAACTGTTTTTT. Its protein product is CATSDPDPATNEKLFF.

This clonotype was counted a few times. The J gene is TRBJ2-2, the V gene TRBV7-9, with TRBD2 as a possible D gene (5 bases). Germline V lookup: CDR1 SEHNR, CDR2 FQNEAQ (reference sequence). Trimming left V 3 bases short and J 4 bases short, with 15 bases between. The CDR3 totals 16 residues. CDR3: CASSFSSLGSTGELFF. The CDR3 region has the DNA TGTGCCAGCAGCTTTTCGAGTCTAGGGAGCACCGGGGAGCTGTTTTTT.

This clonotype was recorded a few times. V and J are TRBV2 and TRBJ2-5; 11 nucleotides line up with TRBD2. The CDR3 is 15 residues long. J lost 0 bases, V lost 9 bases, and 6 bases had no gene match. CDR1 and CDR2 (germline): SNHLY, FYNNEI. CDR3 nucleotide sequence: TGTGCCAGTAGAACTAGCGGGAGTTACCAAGAGACCCAGTACTTC. Translation gives CASRTSGSYQETQYF.

The V call is TRBV9, the J call TRBJ1-4; D is perhaps TRBD1 (6 bases). This CDR3 spans 14 amino acids. V was cut by 2 bases and J by 13 bases, with 18 bases left in between. Germline CDR1 reads SGDLS; CDR2 reads YYNGEE. CDR3 bases: TGTGCCAGCAGCGTCGACACTGCAGGGGCGTCACTGTTTTTT. Translation: CASSVDTAGASLFF.